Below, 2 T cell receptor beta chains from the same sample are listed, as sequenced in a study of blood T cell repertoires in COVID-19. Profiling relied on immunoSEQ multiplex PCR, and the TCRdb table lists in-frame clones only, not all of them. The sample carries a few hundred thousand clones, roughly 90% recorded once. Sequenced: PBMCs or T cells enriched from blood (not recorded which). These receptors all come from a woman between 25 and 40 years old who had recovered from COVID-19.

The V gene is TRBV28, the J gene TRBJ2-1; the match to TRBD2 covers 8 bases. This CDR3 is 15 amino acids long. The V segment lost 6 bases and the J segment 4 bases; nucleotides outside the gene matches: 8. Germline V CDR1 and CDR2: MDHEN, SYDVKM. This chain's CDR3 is CASREGGGGYNEQFF. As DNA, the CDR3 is TGTGCCAGCAGGGAAGGTGGCGGGGGGTACAATGAGCAGTTCTTC. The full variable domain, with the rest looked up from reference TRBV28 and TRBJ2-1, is DVKVTQSSRYLVKRTGEKVFLECVQDMDHENMFWYRQDPGLGLRLIYFSYDVKMKEKGDIPEGYSVSREKKERFSLILESASTNQTSMYLCASREGGGGYNEQFFGPGTRLTVL.

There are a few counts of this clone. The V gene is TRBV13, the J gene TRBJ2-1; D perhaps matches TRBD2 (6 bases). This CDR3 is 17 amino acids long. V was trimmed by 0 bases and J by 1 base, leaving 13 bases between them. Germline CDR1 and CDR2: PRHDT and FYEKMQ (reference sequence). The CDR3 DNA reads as TGTGCCAGCAGCTTAGGGGGTAGCGGTTCTTCCTACAATGAGCAGTTCTTC. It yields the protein CASSLGGSGSSYNEQFF. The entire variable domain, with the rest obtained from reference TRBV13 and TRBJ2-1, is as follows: AAGVIQSPRHLIKEKRETATLKCYPIPRHDTVYWYQQGPGQDPQFLISFYEKMQSDKGSIPDRFSAQQFSDYHSELNMSSLELGDSALYFCASSLGGSGSSYNEQFFGPGTRLTVL.